Sequencing of this TCR beta chain was carried out in a study of response to subunit inactivated influenza vaccine. Study-level findings and limits: Seasonal influenza vaccination, on each occasion, was suggested by the authors to recruit few new T cells.

This clonotype has a count of ten or more. Its target is not known. Via MiXCR, TCRdb re-called the RT-PCR reads, giving one row per CDR3 protein. The sample holds about 520,000 distinct CDR3 sequences, under 8.5% seen once. The CDR3 runs to 17 residues. J lost 0 bases, V lost 3 bases, and 6 bases had no gene match. The sequence came from a man aged 50-75 years who received an inactivated influenza vaccine. Sequencing was performed on PBMCs from blood, taken about 23 months after vaccination. This chain connects TRBV12-3 or TRBV12-4 to TRBJ2-2; TRBD1 matches 8 bases. The CDR3 protein is CASSFGHRGANTGELFF. The CDR3 bases are TGTGCCAGCAGTTTCGGGCACAGGGGGGCGAACACCGGGGAGCTGTTTTTT.